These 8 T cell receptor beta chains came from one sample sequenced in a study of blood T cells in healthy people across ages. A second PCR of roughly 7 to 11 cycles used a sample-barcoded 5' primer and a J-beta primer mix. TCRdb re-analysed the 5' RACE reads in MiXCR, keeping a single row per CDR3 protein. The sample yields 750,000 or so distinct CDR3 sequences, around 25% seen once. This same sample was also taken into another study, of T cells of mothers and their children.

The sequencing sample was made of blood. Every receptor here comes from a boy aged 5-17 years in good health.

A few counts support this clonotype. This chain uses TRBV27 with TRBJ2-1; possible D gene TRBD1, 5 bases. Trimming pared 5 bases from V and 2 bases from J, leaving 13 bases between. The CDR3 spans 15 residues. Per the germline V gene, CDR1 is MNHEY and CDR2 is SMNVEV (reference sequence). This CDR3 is CASSPSTDTYNEQFF. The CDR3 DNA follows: TGTGCCAGCAGTCCTTCGACAGACACCTACAATGAGCAGTTCTTC.

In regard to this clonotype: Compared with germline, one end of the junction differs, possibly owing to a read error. The CDR3 loop is CASSLVEGGLPYEQFF. DNA of the CDR3: TGTGCCAGCAGCTTAGTCGAGGGAGGTCTTCCCTATGAGCAGTTCTTT. V is TRBV7-8 and J is TRBJ2-5, with D perhaps matching TRBD2 (6 bases). There are 16 residues in the CDR3. From germline, CDR1 is SGHVS and CDR2 FQNEAQ.

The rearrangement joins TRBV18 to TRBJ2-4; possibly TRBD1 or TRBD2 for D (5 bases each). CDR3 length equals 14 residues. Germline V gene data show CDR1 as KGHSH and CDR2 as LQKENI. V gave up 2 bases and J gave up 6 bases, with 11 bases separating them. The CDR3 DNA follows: TGTGCCAGCTCACCAAGTACCGGGACAAACATTCAGTACTTC. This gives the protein CASSPSTGTNIQYF.

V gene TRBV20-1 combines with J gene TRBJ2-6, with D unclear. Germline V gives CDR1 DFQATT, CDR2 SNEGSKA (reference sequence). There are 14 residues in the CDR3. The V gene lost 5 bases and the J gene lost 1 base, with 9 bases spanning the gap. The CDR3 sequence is CSAGFSSGANVLTF. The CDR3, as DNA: TGCAGTGCTGGCTTTTCTTCTGGGGCCAACGTCCTGACTTTC.

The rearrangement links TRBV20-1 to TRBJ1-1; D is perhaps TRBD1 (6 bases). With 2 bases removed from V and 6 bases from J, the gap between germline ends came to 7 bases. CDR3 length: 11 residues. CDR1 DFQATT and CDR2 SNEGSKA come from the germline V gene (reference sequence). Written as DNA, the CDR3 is TGCAGTGCTAGACAGGGGCCTGAAGCTTTCTTT. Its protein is CSARQGPEAFF.

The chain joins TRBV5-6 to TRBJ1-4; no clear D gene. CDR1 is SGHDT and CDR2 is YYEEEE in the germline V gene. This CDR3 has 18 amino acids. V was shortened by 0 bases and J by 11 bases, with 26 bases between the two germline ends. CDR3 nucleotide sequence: TGTGCCAGCAGCTTGGCCGGAGAGGGTGCCTCGGCCTTTGCCAAACTGTTTTTT. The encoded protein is CASSLAGEGASAFAKLFF.

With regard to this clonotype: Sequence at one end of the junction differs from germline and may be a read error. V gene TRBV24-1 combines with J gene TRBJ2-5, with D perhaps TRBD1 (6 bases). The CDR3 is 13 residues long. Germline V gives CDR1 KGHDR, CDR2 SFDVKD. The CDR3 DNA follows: TGTGCCGCCAGTGAACAGGGAGCAGAGACCCAGTACTTC. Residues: CAASEQGAETQYF.

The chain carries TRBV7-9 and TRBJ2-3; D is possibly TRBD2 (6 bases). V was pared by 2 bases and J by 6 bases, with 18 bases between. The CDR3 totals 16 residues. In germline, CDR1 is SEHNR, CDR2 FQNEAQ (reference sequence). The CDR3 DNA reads TGTGCCAGCAGCTTATCGAGCGGGCTAGCATCGGATACGCAGTATTTT. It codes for CASSLSSGLASDTQYF.